This T cell receptor (beta chain) was sequenced for a study of blood T cell repertoires in COVID-19. Assay used: immunoSEQ multiplex PCR; TCRdb lists only in-frame clones, some missing. Of over 200,000 clones in the sample, 75% to 90% were seen once. The CDR3 is 11 amino acids. In germline, CDR1 is KGHDR, CDR2 SFDVKD. V trimming: 9 bases; J trimming: 10 bases; junction bases outside the gene matches: 4. The source of this sequence is a human donor in a cohort sampled during active COVID-19. The V gene is TRBV24-1, the J gene TRBJ2-1; 8 bases agree with TRBD2. The sequenced material came from peripheral blood. The CDR3, as DNA: TGTGCCACCGAAGCGGGAGTCGAGCAGTTCTTC. Amino acids: CATEAGVEQFF.